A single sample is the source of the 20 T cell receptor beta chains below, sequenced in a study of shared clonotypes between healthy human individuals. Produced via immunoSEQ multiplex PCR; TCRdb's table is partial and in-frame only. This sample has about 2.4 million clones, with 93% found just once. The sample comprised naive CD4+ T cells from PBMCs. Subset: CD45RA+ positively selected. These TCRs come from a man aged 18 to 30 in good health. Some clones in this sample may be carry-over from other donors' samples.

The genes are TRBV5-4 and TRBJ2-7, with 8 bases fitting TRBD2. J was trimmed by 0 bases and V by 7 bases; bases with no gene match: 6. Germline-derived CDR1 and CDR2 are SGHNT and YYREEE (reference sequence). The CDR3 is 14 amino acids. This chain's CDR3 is CASRLALSSYEQYF. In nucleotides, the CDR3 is TGTGCCAGCCGACTAGCGTTGAGCTCCTACGAGCAGTACTTC.

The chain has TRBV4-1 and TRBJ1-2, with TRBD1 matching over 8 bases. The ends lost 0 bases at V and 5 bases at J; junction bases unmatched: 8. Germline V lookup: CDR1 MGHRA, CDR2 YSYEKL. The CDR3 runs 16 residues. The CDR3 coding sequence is TGCGCCAGCAGCCAAGATTTGCGACAGGGGCGGTATGGCTACACCTTC. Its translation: CASSQDLRQGRYGYTF.

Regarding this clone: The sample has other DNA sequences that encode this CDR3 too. The CDR3 nucleotides read TGTGCCAGCAGCGTAGGGGATCGTCAGCCCCAGCATTTT. Translating gives CASSVGDRQPQHF. The V call is TRBV9, the J call TRBJ1-5; D ambiguous. The CDR3 consists of 13 residues. Germline V lookup: CDR1 SGDLS, CDR2 YYNGEE. V was trimmed by 0 bases and J by 6 bases, leaving 7 bases between them.

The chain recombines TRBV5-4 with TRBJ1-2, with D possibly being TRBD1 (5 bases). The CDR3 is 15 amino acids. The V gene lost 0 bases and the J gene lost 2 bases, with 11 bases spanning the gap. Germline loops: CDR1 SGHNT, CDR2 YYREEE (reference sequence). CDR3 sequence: CASSLGDGRNYGYTF. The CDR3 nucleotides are TGTGCCAGCAGCTTGGGGGACGGGCGGAACTATGGCTACACCTTC.

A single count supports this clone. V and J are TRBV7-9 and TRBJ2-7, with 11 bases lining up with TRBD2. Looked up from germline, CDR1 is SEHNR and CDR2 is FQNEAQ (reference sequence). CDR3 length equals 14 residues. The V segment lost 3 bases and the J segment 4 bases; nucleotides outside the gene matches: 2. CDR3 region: CASSLTSGAYEQYF. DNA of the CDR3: TGTGCCAGCAGCTTGACTAGCGGGGCTTACGAGCAGTACTTC.

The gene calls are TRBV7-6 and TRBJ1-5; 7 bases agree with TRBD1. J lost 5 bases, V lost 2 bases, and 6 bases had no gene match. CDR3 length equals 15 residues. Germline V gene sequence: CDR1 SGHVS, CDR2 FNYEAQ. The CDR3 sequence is CASSLNRGFDQPQHF. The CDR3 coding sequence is TGTGCCAGCAGCTTAAACAGGGGCTTTGATCAGCCCCAGCATTTT. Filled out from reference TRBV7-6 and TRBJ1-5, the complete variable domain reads GAGVSQSPRYKVTKRGQDVALRCDPISGHVSLYWYRQALGQGPEFLTYFNYEAQQDKSGLPNDRFSAERPEGSISTLTIQRTEQRDSAMYRCASSLNRGFDQPQHFGDGTRLSIL.

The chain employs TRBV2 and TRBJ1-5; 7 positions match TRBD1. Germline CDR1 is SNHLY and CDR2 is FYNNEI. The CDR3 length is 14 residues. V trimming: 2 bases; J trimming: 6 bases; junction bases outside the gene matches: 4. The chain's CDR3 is CASSEMTGSQPQHF. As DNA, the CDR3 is TGTGCCAGCAGTGAAATGACAGGGAGTCAGCCCCAGCATTTT.

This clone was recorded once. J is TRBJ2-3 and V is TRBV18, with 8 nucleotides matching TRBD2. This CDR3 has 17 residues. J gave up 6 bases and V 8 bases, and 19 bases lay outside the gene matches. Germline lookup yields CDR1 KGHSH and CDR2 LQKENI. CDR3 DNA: TGTGCCAGCCCGCCGTTTGATAGCGGGAAGGATGGGGATACGCAGTATTTT. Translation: CASPPFDSGKDGDTQYF.

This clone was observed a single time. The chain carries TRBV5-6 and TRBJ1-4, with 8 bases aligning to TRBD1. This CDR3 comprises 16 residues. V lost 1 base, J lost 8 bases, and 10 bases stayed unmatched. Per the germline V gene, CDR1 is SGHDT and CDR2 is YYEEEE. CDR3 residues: CASSLKAGGFEEKLFF. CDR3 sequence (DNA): TGTGCCAGCAGCTTGAAAGCAGGGGGCTTCGAAGAAAAACTGTTTTTT.

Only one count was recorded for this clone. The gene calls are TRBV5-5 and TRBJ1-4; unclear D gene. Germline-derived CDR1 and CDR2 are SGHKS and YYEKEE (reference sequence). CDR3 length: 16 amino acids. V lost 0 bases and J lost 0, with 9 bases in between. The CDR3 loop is CASSLAGSATNEKLFF. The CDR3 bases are TGTGCCAGCAGCTTGGCCGGGAGTGCAACTAATGAAAAACTGTTTTTT.

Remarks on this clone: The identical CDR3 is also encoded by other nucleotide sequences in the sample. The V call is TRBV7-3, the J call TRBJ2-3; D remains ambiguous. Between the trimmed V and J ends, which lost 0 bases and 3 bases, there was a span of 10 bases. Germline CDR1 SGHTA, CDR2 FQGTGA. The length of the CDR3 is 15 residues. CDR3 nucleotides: TGTGCCAGCAGCTTAACGGGAATCGGAACAGATACGCAGTATTTT. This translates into CASSLTGIGTDTQYF.

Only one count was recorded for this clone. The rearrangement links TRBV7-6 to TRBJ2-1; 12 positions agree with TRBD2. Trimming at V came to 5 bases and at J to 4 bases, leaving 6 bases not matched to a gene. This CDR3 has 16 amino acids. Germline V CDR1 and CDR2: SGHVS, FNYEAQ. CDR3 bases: TGTGCCAGCAGCCTGGAGGGACTAGCGGGTTACAATGAGCAGTTCTTC. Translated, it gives CASSLEGLAGYNEQFF.

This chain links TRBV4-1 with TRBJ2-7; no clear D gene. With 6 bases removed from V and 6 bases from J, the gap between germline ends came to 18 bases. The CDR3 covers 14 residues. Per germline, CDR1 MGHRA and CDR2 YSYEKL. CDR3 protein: CASSPIGNVGEQYF. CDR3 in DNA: TGCGCCAGCAGTCCGATAGGGAACGTGGGCGAGCAGTACTTC.

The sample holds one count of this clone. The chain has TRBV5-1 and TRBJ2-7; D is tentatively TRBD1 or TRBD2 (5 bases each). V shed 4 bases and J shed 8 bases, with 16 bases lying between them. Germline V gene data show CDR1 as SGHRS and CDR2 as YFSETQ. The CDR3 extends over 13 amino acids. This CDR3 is CASSGLGTTKQYF. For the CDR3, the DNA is TGCGCCAGCAGCGGACTGGGGACGACCAAGCAGTACTTC.

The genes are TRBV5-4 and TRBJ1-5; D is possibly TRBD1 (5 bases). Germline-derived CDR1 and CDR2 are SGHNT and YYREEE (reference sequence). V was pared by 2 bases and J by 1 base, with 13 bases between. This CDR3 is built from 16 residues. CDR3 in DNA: TGTGCCAGCAGCTTCAAGGGGAGAGGGAGCAATCAGCCCCAGCATTTT. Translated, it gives CASSFKGRGSNQPQHF. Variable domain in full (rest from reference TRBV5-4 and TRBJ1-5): ETGVTQSPTHLIKTRGQQVTLRCSSQSGHNTVSWYQQALGQGPQFIFQYYREEENGRGNFPPRFSGLQFPNYSSELNVNALELDDSALYLCASSFKGRGSNQPQHFGDGTRLSIL.

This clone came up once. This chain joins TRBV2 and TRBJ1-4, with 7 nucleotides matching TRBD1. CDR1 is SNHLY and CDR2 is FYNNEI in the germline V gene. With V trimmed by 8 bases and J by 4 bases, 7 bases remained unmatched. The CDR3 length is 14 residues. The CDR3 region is CASAGGRVNEKLFF. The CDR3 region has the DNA TGTGCCAGCGCAGGGGGAAGAGTTAATGAAAAACTGTTTTTT.

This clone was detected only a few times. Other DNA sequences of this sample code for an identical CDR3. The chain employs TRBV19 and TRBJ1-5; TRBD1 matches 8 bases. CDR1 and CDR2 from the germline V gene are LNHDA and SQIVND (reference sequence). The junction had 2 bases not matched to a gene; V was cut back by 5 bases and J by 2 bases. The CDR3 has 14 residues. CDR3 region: CASSDRGGNQPQHF. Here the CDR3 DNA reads TGTGCCAGTAGTGACAGGGGTGGCAATCAGCCCCAGCATTTT.

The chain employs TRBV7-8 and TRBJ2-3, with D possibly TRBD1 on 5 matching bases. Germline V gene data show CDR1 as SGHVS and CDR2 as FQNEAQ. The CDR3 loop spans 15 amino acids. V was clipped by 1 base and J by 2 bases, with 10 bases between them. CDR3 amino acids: CASSLDRTSTDTQYF. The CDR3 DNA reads TGTGCCAGCAGCTTAGATCGGACATCCACAGATACGCAGTATTTT.

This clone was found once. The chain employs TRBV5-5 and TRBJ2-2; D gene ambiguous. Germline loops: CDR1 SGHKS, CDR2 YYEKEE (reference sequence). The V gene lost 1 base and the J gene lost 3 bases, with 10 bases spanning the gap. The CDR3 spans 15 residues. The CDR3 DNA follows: TGTGCCAGCAGCTTGCGAGGAAAGCACACCGGGGAGCTGTTTTTT. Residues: CASSLRGKHTGELFF. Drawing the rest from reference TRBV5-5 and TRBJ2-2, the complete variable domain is DAGVTQSPTHLIKTRGQQVTLRCSPISGHKSVSWYQQVLGQGPQFIFQYYEKEERGRGNFPDRFSARQFPNYSSELNVNALLLGDSALYLCASSLRGKHTGELFFGEGSRLTVL.

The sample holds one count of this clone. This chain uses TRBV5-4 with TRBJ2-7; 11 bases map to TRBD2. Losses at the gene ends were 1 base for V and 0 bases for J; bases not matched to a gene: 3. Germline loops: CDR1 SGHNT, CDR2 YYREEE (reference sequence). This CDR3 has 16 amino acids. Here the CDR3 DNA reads TGTGCCAGCAGCTTGTATACTAGCGGGAGCTCCTACGAGCAGTACTTC. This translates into CASSLYTSGSSYEQYF.